This T cell receptor beta chain was sequenced in a study of blood T cell repertoires in COVID-19. Study summary: Acute and convalescent COVID-19 samples came from the United States, Italy and Spain. T cells, B-cell-depleted T cells, or PBMCs provided the cDNA or gDNA that served as material.

Clones were read by immunoSEQ multiplex PCR, and TCRdb kept only the in-frame ones, dropping some. Here the sample spans under 20,000 clones, around three quarters being singletons. The length of the CDR3 is 15 residues. Germline V gene sequence: CDR1 LNHDA, CDR2 SQIVND (reference sequence). Trimming pared 3 bases from V and 7 bases from J, leaving 16 bases between. In its sample, this clone was seen once. The chain employs TRBV19 and TRBJ1-5; possibly TRBD1 for D (5 bases). The clonotype was recovered from a man aged 70-80 years with COVID-19, enrolled during active disease. Sequences were obtained from peripheral blood. The CDR3 nucleotides are TGTGCCAGTAGTATCGATCAGGCCAAGGGGCAGCCCCAGCATTTT. Protein sequence: CASSIDQAKGQPQHF.